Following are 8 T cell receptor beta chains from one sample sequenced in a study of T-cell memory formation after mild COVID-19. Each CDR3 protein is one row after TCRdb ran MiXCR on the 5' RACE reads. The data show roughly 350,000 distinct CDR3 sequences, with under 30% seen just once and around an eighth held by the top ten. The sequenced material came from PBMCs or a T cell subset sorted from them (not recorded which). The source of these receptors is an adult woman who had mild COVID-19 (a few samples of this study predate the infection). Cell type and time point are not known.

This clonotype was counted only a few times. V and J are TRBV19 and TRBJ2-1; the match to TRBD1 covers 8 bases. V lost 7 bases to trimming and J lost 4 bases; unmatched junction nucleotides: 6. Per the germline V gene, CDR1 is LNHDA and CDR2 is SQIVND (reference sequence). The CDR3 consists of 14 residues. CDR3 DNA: TGTGCCAGTACCCGGACAGGGTGGTACAATGAGCAGTTCTTC. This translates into CASTRTGWYNEQFF. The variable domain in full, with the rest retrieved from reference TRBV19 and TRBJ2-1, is DGGITQSPKYLFRKEGQNVTLSCEQNLNHDAMYWYRQDPGQGLRLIYYSQIVNDFQKGDIAEGYSVSREKKESFPLTVTSAQKNPTAFYLCASTRTGWYNEQFFGPGTRLTVL.

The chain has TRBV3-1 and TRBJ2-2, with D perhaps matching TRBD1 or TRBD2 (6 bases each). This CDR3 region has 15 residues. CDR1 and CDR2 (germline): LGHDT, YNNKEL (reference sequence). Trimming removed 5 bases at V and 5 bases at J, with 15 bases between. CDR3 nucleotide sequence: TGTGCCAGCAGCAGCTTGGAGGGGGTAACCGGGGAGCTGTTTTTT. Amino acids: CASSSLEGVTGELFF.

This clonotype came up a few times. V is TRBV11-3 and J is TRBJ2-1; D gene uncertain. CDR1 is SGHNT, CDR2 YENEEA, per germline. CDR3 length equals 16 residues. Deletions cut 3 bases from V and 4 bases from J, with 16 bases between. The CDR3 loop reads CASSLLEGSVYNEQFF. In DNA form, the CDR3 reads TGTGCCAGCAGCTTGCTCGAAGGTTCCGTTTACAATGAGCAGTTCTTC.

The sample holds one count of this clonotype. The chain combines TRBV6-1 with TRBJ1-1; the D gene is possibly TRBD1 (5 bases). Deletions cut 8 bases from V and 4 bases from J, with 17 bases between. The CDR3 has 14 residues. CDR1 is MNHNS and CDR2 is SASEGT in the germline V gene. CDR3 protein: CASGLGDSSTEAFF. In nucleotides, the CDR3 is TGTGCCAGCGGCCTGGGAGACAGTTCCACTGAAGCTTTCTTT.

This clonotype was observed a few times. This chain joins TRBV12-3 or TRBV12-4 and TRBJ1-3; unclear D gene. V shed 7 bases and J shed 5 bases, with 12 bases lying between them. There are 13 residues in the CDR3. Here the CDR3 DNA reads TGTGCCAGCACCGTTACGGGGAGAAACACCATATATTTT. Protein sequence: CASTVTGRNTIYF.

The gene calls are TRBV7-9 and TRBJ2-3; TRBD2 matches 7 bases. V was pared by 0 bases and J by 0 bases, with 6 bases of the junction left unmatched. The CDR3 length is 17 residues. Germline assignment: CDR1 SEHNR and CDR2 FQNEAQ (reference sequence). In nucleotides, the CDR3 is TGTGCCAGCAGCTTAGCGCGGCCTAGCGGAAGCACAGATACGCAGTATTTT. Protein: CASSLARPSGSTDTQYF.

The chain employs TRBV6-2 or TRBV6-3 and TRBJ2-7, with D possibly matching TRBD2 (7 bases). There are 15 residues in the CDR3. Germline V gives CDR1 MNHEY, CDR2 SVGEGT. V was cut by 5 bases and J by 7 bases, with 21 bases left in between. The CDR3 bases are TGTGCCAGCAGTCCACGGGGGGCGGGAGCGAGGGAGCAGTACTTC. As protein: CASSPRGAGAREQYF.

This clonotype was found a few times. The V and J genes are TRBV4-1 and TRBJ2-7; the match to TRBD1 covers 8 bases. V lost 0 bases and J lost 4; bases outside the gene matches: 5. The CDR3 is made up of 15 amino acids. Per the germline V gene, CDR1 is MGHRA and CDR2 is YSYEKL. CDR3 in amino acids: CASSQDATGAYEQYF. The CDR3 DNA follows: TGCGCCAGCAGCCAAGACGCGACAGGGGCTTACGAGCAGTACTTC.